The 17 T cell receptor beta chains given below trace back to one sample, sequenced in a study of blood T cells in healthy people across ages. Then a second PCR, running roughly 7 to 11 cycles, was carried out with a sample-barcoded 5' primer and a J-beta primer mix. TCRdb reprocessed the 5' RACE reads with MiXCR, giving one entry per CDR3 protein. The sample lists roughly 1,500,000 distinct CDR3 sequences, around 36% occurring once. The sample was blood. Every receptor here comes from a woman between 25 and 40 years old in good health.

The chain recombines TRBV19 with TRBJ1-1; TRBD1 is a possible D gene (5 bases). This CDR3 comprises 13 residues. Trimming cost V 6 bases and J 7 bases, with 15 bases left between them. Per germline, CDR1 LNHDA and CDR2 SQIVND (reference sequence). The CDR3 spells CASRENGHFEAFF. The CDR3 DNA reads as TGTGCCAGTAGGGAAAATGGACACTTTGAAGCTTTCTTT.

This clonotype appeared a few times. The gene calls are TRBV4-1 and TRBJ1-6; 7 bases match TRBD1. Trimming removed 0 bases from V and 11 bases from J; junction bases left unmatched: 4. The CDR3 consists of 14 residues. Germline V gene sequence: CDR1 MGHRA, CDR2 YSYEKL. CDR3 residues: CASSQETGSTPLHF. In nucleotides, the CDR3 is TGCGCCAGCAGCCAAGAGACAGGGTCGACACCCCTCCACTTT.

In this sample, this clonotype turned up a few times. V gene TRBV4-1 combines with J gene TRBJ1-1, with no clear D. Trimming pared 5 bases from V and 1 base from J, leaving 8 bases between. This CDR3 comprises 13 residues. Germline CDR1 is MGHRA and CDR2 is YSYEKL. The CDR3 DNA sequence: TGCGCCAGCAGCAAGGTGGAGAACACTGAAGCTTTCTTT. Amino acid sequence: CASSKVENTEAFF.

The chain joins TRBV6-1 to TRBJ1-2; D is perhaps TRBD1 (6 bases). The CDR3 is 13 residues long. Germline V CDR1 and CDR2: MNHNS, SASEGT. V dropped 3 bases and J dropped 8 bases, with 13 bases sitting between them. DNA of the CDR3: TGTGCCAGCAGTGAGCGACAGGTTCTGGGCTACACCTTC. As protein: CASSERQVLGYTF.

This clonotype was detected once. One end of the junction does not line up with germline, which may come from a read error. The chain is built from TRBV5-1 and TRBJ2-1, with 10 bases fitting TRBD2. Germline values: CDR1 SGHRS, CDR2 YFSETQ. The CDR3 spans 15 residues. In DNA, the CDR3 is TGCGCCGGCAGCCTAAGCGGGAGGGTTAGCAATGAGCAGTTCTTC. This codes for CAGSLSGRVSNEQFF.

The CDR3 coding sequence is TGTGCCAGCAGCCAACTAGCGGGATCCCTTCAAGAGACCCAGTACTTC. Translated: CASSQLAGSLQETQYF. This sequence joins TRBV7-9 and TRBJ2-5, with TRBD2 matching 10 bases. The V and J ends lost 5 bases and 2 bases, in that order; junction bases with no gene match: 8. Per germline, CDR1 SEHNR and CDR2 FQNEAQ (reference sequence). CDR3 size: 16 residues. Variable domain in full (rest from reference TRBV7-9 and TRBJ2-5): DTGVSQNPRHKITKRGQNVTFRCDPISEHNRLYWYRQTLGQGPEFLTYFQNEAQLEKSRLLSDRFSAERPKGSFSTLEIQRTEQGDSAMYLCASSQLAGSLQETQYFGPGTRLLVL.

The J gene is TRBJ2-7, the V gene TRBV7-2, with 8 bases that match TRBD1. V shed 6 bases and J 5 bases; nucleotides not matched to a gene: 6. CDR1 is SGHTA, CDR2 FQGNSA, per germline. The CDR3 runs to 13 residues. CDR3 residues: CASRPPRGHEQYF. The DNA of the CDR3 is TGTGCCAGCAGGCCACCCAGGGGGCACGAGCAGTACTTC.

This clonotype appeared once. A read error may account for a junction end that differs from germline. This sequence joins TRBV28 and TRBJ2-7, with a possible D match to TRBD2 (6 bases). Germline V CDR1 and CDR2: MDHEN, SYDVKM. The CDR3 covers 13 residues. The CDR3 loop reads CTSSPAGGYEQYF. For the CDR3, the DNA is TGTACCAGCAGCCCGGCTGGGGGGTACGAGCAGTACTTC.

Of note for this clonotype: Germline is not matched at one junction end, which may reflect a read error. V and J are TRBV7-9 and TRBJ2-1, with 12 bases aligning to TRBD2. The length of the CDR3 is 15 residues. CDR1 and CDR2 from the germline V gene are SEHNR and FQNEAQ (reference sequence). The DNA for the CDR3 is TGTGCCAGCAGCTGGGGACTAGCGGGCTACAATGAGCGGTTCTTC. Encoded protein: CASSWGLAGYNERFF.

In this sample, this clonotype turned up a few times. The chain employs TRBV3-1 and TRBJ2-5; maybe TRBD1 (6 bases). CDR1 is LGHDT and CDR2 is YNNKEL in the germline V gene (reference sequence). V lost 4 bases to trimming and J lost 7 bases, with 10 bases between them. This CDR3 is built from 12 residues. The CDR3 sequence is CASSPSRGTQYF. CDR3 bases: TGTGCCAGCAGCCCCTCCAGGGGGACCCAGTACTTC.

This clonotype was seen repeatedly, ten times or more. This chain uses TRBV20-1 with TRBJ2-3, with 7 positions matching TRBD1. Germline loops: CDR1 DFQATT, CDR2 SNEGSKA (reference sequence). The V and J ends lost 0 bases and 0 bases, in that order; junction bases with no gene match: 12. This CDR3 spans 18 amino acids. The chain's CDR3 is CSARDFWVEGASTDTQYF. The CDR3 DNA is TGCAGTGCTAGAGATTTTTGGGTTGAGGGGGCGAGCACAGATACGCAGTATTTT.

V gene TRBV27 combines with J gene TRBJ2-7; 9 nucleotides align to TRBD1. The CDR3 extends over 15 amino acids. CDR1 and CDR2 (germline): MNHEY, SMNVEV (reference sequence). V dropped 5 bases and J dropped 5; count of bases not matched to a gene: 10. The CDR3 reads CASSEPGQGNHEQYF. CDR3 bases: TGTGCCAGCAGTGAACCGGGACAGGGTAACCACGAGCAGTACTTC.

This clonotype was seen a handful of times. The V and J genes are TRBV20-1 and TRBJ2-5, with no clear D. The CDR3 has 12 amino acids. The V gene lost 5 bases and the J gene lost 5 bases, with 12 bases spanning the gap. The germline gives CDR1 DFQATT, CDR2 SNEGSKA (reference sequence). DNA of the CDR3: TGCAGTGCTCCGTATCTACAGGAGACCCAGTACTTC. Amino acid sequence: CSAPYLQETQYF.

This clonotype was observed a few times. The chain employs TRBV3-1 and TRBJ1-1; D may be TRBD1 (6 bases). The CDR3 is 14 amino acids. From germline, CDR1 is LGHDT and CDR2 YNNKEL (reference sequence). Trimming removed 4 bases at V and 3 bases at J, with 12 bases between. In DNA, the CDR3 is TGTGCCAGCAGCCCCACAGGGACGGACACTGAAGCTTTCTTT. Encoded protein: CASSPTGTDTEAFF.

The chain is built from TRBV5-1 and TRBJ2-6, with 9 bases matching TRBD1. CDR3 length equals 18 residues. CDR1 and CDR2 (germline): SGHRS, YFSETQ. V gave up 9 bases and J gave up 0 bases; unmatched junction bases: 13. For the CDR3, the DNA is TGCGCCACCGGGCCTGGACAGGGGAGTTTCTCTGGGGCCAACGTCCTGACTTTC. As protein: CATGPGQGSFSGANVLTF. The full variable domain, completed using reference TRBV5-1 and TRBJ2-6, is KAGVTQTPRYLIKTRGQQVTLSCSPISGHRSVSWYQQTPGQGLQFLFEYFSETQRNKGNFPGRFSGRQFSNSRSEMNVSTLELGDSALYLCATGPGQGSFSGANVLTFGAGSRLTVL.

A few counts support this clonotype. The chain links TRBV7-8 to TRBJ2-6; 11 bases match TRBD2. The CDR3 has 22 residues. V trimming: 3 bases; J trimming: 0 bases; junction bases outside the gene matches: 16. CDR1 and CDR2 (germline): SGHVS, FQNEAQ. For the CDR3, the DNA is TGTGCCAGCAGCTTTGGGGGGGCCGGGACTAGCGGCACCCCCTCTGGGGCCAACGTCCTGACTTTC. Amino acid sequence: CASSFGGAGTSGTPSGANVLTF.

The chain joins TRBV27 to TRBJ2-7; tentatively, D is TRBD1 or TRBD2 (5 bases each). The V end was cut by 2 bases, the J end by 2 bases, with 13 bases between. This CDR3 has 15 residues. CDR1 is MNHEY, CDR2 SMNVEV, per germline (reference sequence). CDR3 coding DNA: TGTGCCAGCAGTTTAGCCCCAGCGGACACCTACGAGCAGTACTTC. It codes for CASSLAPADTYEQYF.